This T cell receptor beta chain comes out of a study of lymphopenia after photon versus proton radiotherapy. Assay used: immunoSEQ multiplex PCR; TCRdb lists only in-frame clones, some missing. This sample has 15,000 to 20,000 clones, with about 88% found just once. V was shortened by 2 bases and J by 5 bases, with 13 bases between the two germline ends. CDR1 and CDR2 from the germline V gene are SGDLS and YYNGEE. The CDR3 consists of 14 residues. This material consisted of peripheral blood, taken from a patient treated with proton-based radiotherapy. The receptor's source is a woman aged 55-75 years with cholangiocarcinoma. Some clones in this sample may be carry-over from other donors' samples. The chain joins TRBV9 to TRBJ1-2; the D gene is possibly TRBD1 (5 bases). CDR3 coding DNA: TGTGCCAGCAGCGTTGACAGCGGTGGGTATGGCTACACCTTC. It encodes CASSVDSGGYGYTF.